Shown below are 30 T cell receptor beta chains from a single sample sequenced in a study of regulatory T cells in long-lasting Graves disease. Arm-PCR with iRepertoire HTBI primers amplified the CDR3 regions for these TCR beta libraries. Using its own MiXCR run on the multiplex PCR reads, TCRdb lists one record per CDR3 protein. The table includes approximately 480,000 distinct CDR3 sequences, roughly 16% detected once. Time point denoted: newly diagnosed GD, antithyroid drugs for less than 3 months. RNA from PBMCs was the source of the TCR library. These data are also associated with another study on T cells in Graves' hyperthyroidism and ophthalmopathy.

The source material was peripheral blood mononuclear cells (PBMCs), sampled at new diagnosis, from a patient treated with antithyroid drugs. Source of these receptors: a man aged 35 to 55 with Graves disease.

A few counts support this clonotype. Possible read error: a much larger clone is one base away. This chain uses TRBV7-2 with TRBJ2-1, with 11 bases lining up with TRBD2. Germline V gene lookup returns CDR1 SGHTA and CDR2 FQGNSA. V dropped 2 bases and J dropped 5; count of bases not matched to a gene: 2. The CDR3 runs to 15 residues. CDR3 loop: CASSLWGLADNEQFF. CDR3 nucleotide sequence: TGTGCCAGCAGCTTATGGGGACTAGCGGACAATGAGCAGTTCTTC.

This clonotype was observed a handful of times. Here the CDR3 reads CSVEELAGGLRGQYF. The CDR3 coding sequence is TGCAGTGTTGAGGAACTAGCGGGAGGCCTACGGGGGCAGTACTTC. This chain uses TRBV20-1 with TRBJ2-7; 12 bases are shared with TRBD2. Germline V gene sequence: CDR1 DFQATT, CDR2 SNEGSKA (reference sequence). V dropped 7 bases and J dropped 9; count of bases not matched to a gene: 16. This CDR3 spans 15 amino acids.

Many counts were recorded for this clonotype. The CDR3 reads CASINTGGSQETQYF. The CDR3 DNA sequence: TGTGCCAGCATCAATACAGGGGGGTCCCAAGAGACCCAGTACTTC. This chain connects TRBV27 to TRBJ2-5; TRBD1 aligns across 8 bases. Germline loops: CDR1 MNHEY, CDR2 SMNVEV (reference sequence). The ends lost 7 bases at V and 1 base at J; junction bases unmatched: 8. CDR3 length: 15 amino acids.

This clonotype was counted at least ten times. The chain employs TRBV12-3 or TRBV12-4 and TRBJ2-3, with D perhaps assigned TRBD1 or TRBD2 (6 bases each). Trimming took off 6 bases at V and 4 bases at J, with 23 bases between the two ends. The length of the CDR3 is 17 residues. The CDR3 reads CASSPGGRLRGSDTQYF. CDR3 sequence (DNA): TGTGCCAGCAGCCCCGGGGGCCGGCTAAGAGGATCAGATACGCAGTATTTT.

This clonotype was detected many times. The V gene is TRBV9, the J gene TRBJ2-7, with TRBD1 identical over 7 bases. The CDR3 length is 16 residues. Germline CDR1 reads SGDLS; CDR2 reads YYNGEE. With V trimmed by 0 bases and J by 2 bases, 8 bases remained unmatched. The CDR3 sequence is CASSVDGSQGAYEQYF. As DNA, the CDR3 is TGTGCCAGCAGCGTAGACGGGTCCCAGGGGGCCTACGAGCAGTACTTC.

There are a few counts of this clonotype. The V and J genes are TRBV27 and TRBJ1-2; the D gene is possibly TRBD1 (5 bases). CDR1 and CDR2 from the germline V gene are MNHEY and SMNVEV (reference sequence). This CDR3 is built from 15 residues. V lost 3 bases and J lost 7, with 18 bases in between. This chain's CDR3 is CASSFEATGTRGYTF. CDR3 DNA sequence: TGTGCCAGCAGTTTCGAGGCAACGGGGACGCGTGGCTACACCTTC.

This chain links TRBV7-9 with TRBJ1-6, with TRBD1 as a possible D gene (6 bases). Trimming cost V 5 bases and J 4 bases, with 12 bases left between them. This CDR3 comprises 15 residues. Per the germline V gene, CDR1 is SEHNR and CDR2 is FQNEAQ (reference sequence). CDR3 in amino acids: CASSPRTVYNSPLHF. The DNA for the CDR3 is TGTGCCAGCAGCCCAAGGACAGTTTATAATTCACCCCTCCACTTT. The full variable domain, rest sourced from reference TRBV7-9 and TRBJ1-6, is DTGVSQNPRHKITKRGQNVTFRCDPISEHNRLYWYRQTLGQGPEFLTYFQNEAQLEKSRLLSDRFSAERPKGSFSTLEIQRTEQGDSAMYLCASSPRTVYNSPLHFGNGTRLTVT.

This clonotype was seen ten or more times. This chain links TRBV20-1 with TRBJ2-3, with 8 bases fitting TRBD1. With V trimmed by 6 bases and J by 1 base, 9 bases remained unmatched. This CDR3 is 15 amino acids long. CDR1 is DFQATT and CDR2 is SNEGSKA in the germline V gene (reference sequence). The DNA of the CDR3 is TGCAGTGCCTTAAGACAGGGGTGGGGCACAGATACGCAGTATTTT. Translation: CSALRQGWGTDTQYF.

This clonotype was counted only a few times. The V gene is TRBV20-1, the J gene TRBJ2-2; 9 nucleotides agree with TRBD2. Germline trimming cut 3 bases from V and 4 bases from J; bases unmatched to any gene: 3. The length of the CDR3 is 14 residues. CDR1 DFQATT and CDR2 SNEGSKA come from the germline V gene (reference sequence). The CDR3 DNA reads TGCAGTGCTAGGGCGGGAGGGACCACCGGGGAGCTGTTTTTT. It codes for CSARAGGTTGELFF.

This clonotype occurred many times. V usage is TRBV2 and J usage is TRBJ2-5; D is possibly TRBD2 (5 bases). Germline V gene data show CDR1 as SNHLY and CDR2 as FYNNEI. This CDR3 comprises 15 residues. Trimming stripped 6 bases from V and 5 bases from J, with 19 bases between. DNA for the CDR3: TGTGCCAGCAGCGGGTCAAGAGGGTTGTGGGAGACCCAGTACTTC. Translation: CASSGSRGLWETQYF.

This clonotype was counted ten times or more. The V and J genes are TRBV5-1 and TRBJ2-3; D assignment may be TRBD1 or TRBD2 (6 bases each). Trimming took off 2 bases at V and 1 base at J, with 11 bases between the two ends. This CDR3 region has 15 residues. In germline, CDR1 is SGHRS, CDR2 YFSETQ. In DNA form, the CDR3 reads TGCGCCAGCAGCTTCGGGGGCCGGGGCACAGATACGCAGTATTTT. Its protein is CASSFGGRGTDTQYF.

This clonotype was found a few times. The chain employs TRBV12-3 or TRBV12-4 and TRBJ1-2, with D possibly being TRBD1 (6 bases). Trimming took 1 base from V and 4 from J, leaving 13 bases between them. The CDR3 has 15 residues. The CDR3, as DNA: TGTGCCAGCAGTTTAGGGCAGGGGTACGGCTATGGCTACACCTTC. It codes for CASSLGQGYGYGYTF.

This clonotype was observed a handful of times. The J gene is TRBJ1-6, the V gene TRBV4-1, with TRBD1 matching over 7 bases. V was clipped by 4 bases and J by 7 bases; unmatched bases: 10. Germline values: CDR1 MGHRA, CDR2 YSYEKL. CDR3 length equals 16 residues. The CDR3 reads CASSPPTGQRNSPLHF. The CDR3 coding sequence is TGCGCCAGCAGCCCACCGACAGGGCAGCGCAATTCACCCCTCCACTTT.

V gene TRBV2 combines with J gene TRBJ1-6, with 8 bases lining up with TRBD1. This CDR3 spans 15 amino acids. The germline gives CDR1 SNHLY, CDR2 FYNNEI. The junction had 8 bases not matched to a gene; V was cut back by 4 bases and J by 9 bases. The CDR3 is CASSGAGGPGSPLHF. CDR3 sequence (DNA): TGTGCCAGCAGTGGTGCAGGGGGCCCCGGTTCACCCCTCCACTTT.

The chain uses TRBV5-1 and TRBJ2-1, with a tentative D call TRBD2 (6 bases). Trimming left V 5 bases short and J 0 bases short, with 12 bases between. This CDR3 contains 15 residues. The V gene's germline CDR1 is SGHRS and CDR2 YFSETQ. The CDR3 DNA sequence: TGCGCCAGCAGGCTGGCGGGAACCTCCTACAATGAGCAGTTCTTC. Its protein is CASRLAGTSYNEQFF.

This clonotype was counted many times. The chain uses TRBV28 and TRBJ2-1; TRBD2 agrees at 13 bases. CDR1 and CDR2 (germline): MDHEN, SYDVKM. Trimming removed 5 bases from V and 6 bases from J; junction bases left unmatched: 7. This CDR3 comprises 16 residues. As DNA, the CDR3 is TGTGCCAGCAGTCGACTAGCGGGAGGTTTGGTCAATGAGCAGTTCTTC. Its translation: CASSRLAGGLVNEQFF.

This clonotype has at least ten counts. The chain carries TRBV14 and TRBJ2-3, with D unresolved. V dropped 0 bases and J dropped 1 base, with 14 bases sitting between them. This CDR3 is 17 amino acids long. Germline V CDR1 and CDR2: SGHDN, FVKESK. Here the CDR3 DNA reads TGTGCCAGCAGCCAAGATTACCGAGAAGGTGGCACAGATACGCAGTATTTT. Translating it yields CASSQDYREGGTDTQYF.

This clonotype was found many times. The chain has TRBV7-9 and TRBJ2-3; D is uncertain. This CDR3 is built from 16 residues. Germline lookup yields CDR1 SEHNR and CDR2 FQNEAQ (reference sequence). The V end was cut by 3 bases, the J end by 3 bases, with 16 bases between. CDR3 region: CASSFRSASVTDTQYF. DNA for the CDR3: TGTGCCAGCAGCTTTCGGTCAGCCAGCGTGACAGATACGCAGTATTTT.

This clonotype has at least ten counts. V and J are TRBV2 and TRBJ2-1; 7 nucleotides align to TRBD2. The CDR3 totals 15 residues. Germline loops: CDR1 SNHLY, CDR2 FYNNEI. V shed 10 bases and J 0 bases; nucleotides not matched to a gene: 9. CDR3 loop: CATAHGRSSYNEQFF. CDR3 nucleotide sequence: TGTGCCACAGCTCACGGGAGGAGCTCCTACAATGAGCAGTTCTTC.

Note on this clonotype: This may be a read error: a much more frequent sequence differs by one nucleotide. The rearrangement joins TRBV6-5 to TRBJ2-5; 10 bases agree with TRBD2. The CDR3 length is 16 residues. Germline CDR1 is MNHEY and CDR2 is SVGAGI. The CDR3 coding sequence is TGTGCCAGCAGTTACAAAGCGGGAGGGCGGGGGGAGACCCTGTACTTC. It is translated as CASSYKAGGRGETLYF.

Details on this clonotype: A single base separates this from a much larger clone, so it may be a read error. The gene calls are TRBV6-1 and TRBJ2-3, with TRBD1 matching over 11 bases. The germline V gene encodes CDR1 MNHNS and CDR2 SASEGT. Unmatched junction bases numbered 8, after V lost 5 bases and J lost 4 bases. The CDR3 totals 16 residues. CDR3 nucleotides: TGTGCCAGCAGTCCACTCTCGGGACAGGGGGCAGATACGCAGTATTTT. This codes for CASSPLSGQGADTQYF.

This clonotype was seen many times. The V and J genes are TRBV28 and TRBJ2-1; D gene ambiguous. The CDR3 length is 13 residues. From germline, CDR1 is MDHEN and CDR2 SYDVKM. The V end was cut by 5 bases, the J end by 6 bases, with 11 bases between. In nucleotides, the CDR3 is TGTGCCAGCAGTCCCGGACGGATCAATGAGCAGTTCTTC. Translation gives CASSPGRINEQFF.

The chain combines TRBV14 with TRBJ1-1; D gene unclear. The CDR3 is 15 amino acids. Trimming stripped 1 base from V and 1 base from J, with 10 bases between. Per germline, CDR1 SGHDN and CDR2 FVKESK. The CDR3 nucleotides are TGTGCCAGCAGCCAAGGGTCGCAGCAGAACACTGAAGCTTTCTTT. It yields the protein CASSQGSQQNTEAFF.

This clonotype was recorded many times. This rearrangement joins TRBV4-1 to TRBJ1-5; a possible D gene is TRBD1 (5 bases). This CDR3 spans 16 amino acids. V lost 1 base and J 1 base, leaving 11 bases between the germline ends. Germline CDR1 MGHRA, CDR2 YSYEKL. CDR3: CASSQGPGWSNQPQHF. DNA for the CDR3: TGCGCCAGCAGCCAAGGGCCAGGGTGGAGCAATCAGCCCCAGCATTTT.

This clonotype came up a few times. The chain uses TRBV27 and TRBJ2-5, with D perhaps assigned TRBD1 or TRBD2 (5 bases each). Trimming removed 3 bases from V and 5 bases from J, with 16 bases in between. Germline V gives CDR1 MNHEY, CDR2 SMNVEV (reference sequence). The CDR3 has 15 residues. The CDR3: CASSFRARGWETQYF. The DNA of the CDR3 is TGTGCCAGCAGTTTTAGAGCCCGGGGCTGGGAGACCCAGTACTTC.

This clonotype was seen at least ten times. The gene calls are TRBV7-9 and TRBJ2-5, with 8 nucleotides matching TRBD1. Unmatched junction bases numbered 4, after V lost 4 bases and J lost 0 bases. The CDR3 is made up of 15 amino acids. The germline V gene has CDR1 SEHNR and CDR2 FQNEAQ (reference sequence). CDR3 DNA: TGTGCCAGCAGCTCCACAGGGGGATACCAAGAGACCCAGTACTTC. It yields the protein CASSSTGGYQETQYF.

This clonotype was detected many times. V usage is TRBV6-1 and J usage is TRBJ2-7; 8 bases agree with TRBD1. Germline loops: CDR1 MNHNS, CDR2 SASEGT. V lost 8 bases and J lost 0; bases outside the gene matches: 6. The CDR3 is 14 residues long. This CDR3 is CASRGQGSSYEQYF. DNA of the CDR3: TGTGCCAGCCGTGGACAGGGTTCCTCCTACGAGCAGTACTTC.

This clonotype was seen once. This chain joins TRBV10-2 and TRBJ2-7, with a weak D call TRBD1 (7 bases). The V gene lost 8 bases and the J gene lost 11 bases, with 16 bases spanning the gap. This CDR3 comprises 11 residues. The germline CDR1 and CDR2 sequences are WSHSY and SAAADI. CDR3 DNA: TGCGCCAGCTCCCTCGACAGGGAGGAGTACTTC. This translates into CASSLDREEYF.

The chain employs TRBV2 and TRBJ2-2; the D gene is possibly TRBD1 (5 bases). With 7 bases removed from V and 0 bases from J, the gap between germline ends came to 12 bases. CDR1 is SNHLY and CDR2 is FYNNEI in the germline V gene. This CDR3 comprises 15 residues. CDR3 protein: CASIQDNANTGELFF. In DNA, the CDR3 is TGTGCCAGCATTCAGGACAACGCGAACACCGGGGAGCTGTTTTTT.

This clonotype occurred many times. The chain recombines TRBV5-1 with TRBJ1-1; TRBD1 might be the D (5 bases). With 5 bases removed from V and 4 bases from J, the gap between germline ends came to 18 bases. This CDR3 is built from 15 residues. CDR1 SGHRS and CDR2 YFSETQ come from the germline V gene. CDR3: CASSWGLRTTTEAFF. The CDR3 DNA is TGCGCCAGCAGTTGGGGACTTCGCACGACCACTGAAGCTTTCTTT.